This is a list of T cell receptor beta chains from one sample in a study of T-cell reconstitution after alpha-beta-depleted transplantation in children. Using its own MiXCR run on the PCR reads, TCRdb lists one record per CDR3 protein. The sample lists roughly 200,000 distinct CDR3 sequences, roughly 14% seen once, with 13% in the top ten. Here the sequenced sample was PBMCs from the stem cell graft donor, taken from the stem cell graft. The receptors stem from a human donor who donated a stem cell graft to a child with acute lymphoblastic leukemia. Each CDR3 is given with its conserved first and last residue. A D gene is named only where the DNA matches it firmly. Where a row states a size, it is once, few, many or the class of an expanded clone; other rows omit it.

D: NA
J: TRBJ1-1
V: TRBV20-1
size: many
CDR3: CSARASGGRTEAFF
DNA: TGCAGTGCTAGAGCCTCGGGGGGGAGGACTGAAGCTTTCTTT

D: NA
J: TRBJ1-3
V: TRBV12-3/TRBV12-4
size: many
CDR3: CASSLTSSGNTIYF
DNA: TGTGCCAGCAGTTTAACTAGCTCTGGAAACACCATATATTTT

D: NA
J: TRBJ2-3
V: TRBV5-1
size: many
CDR3: CASSLADYTDTQYF
DNA: TGCGCCAGCAGTTTAGCGGACTACACAGATACGCAGTATTTT

D: TRBD1
J: TRBJ1-5
V: TRBV20-1
size: many
CDR3: CSAGDRGRSNQPQHF
DNA: TGCAGTGCTGGAGACAGGGGGAGAAGCAATCAGCCCCAGCATTTT

D: TRBD2
J: TRBJ2-7
V: TRBV7-8
size: many
CDR3: CASSSGTSGRYEQYF
DNA: TGTGCCAGCAGCTCCGGGACTAGCGGGAGATACGAGCAGTACTTC

D: TRBD1
J: TRBJ2-5
V: TRBV12-3/TRBV12-4
size: NA
CDR3: CASSLGWTGKEAQYF
DNA: TGTGCCAGCAGTTTAGGTTGGACAGGAAAAGAGGCCCAGTACTTC

D: NA
J: TRBJ2-2
V: TRBV5-1
size: many
CDR3: CASSRLGGNTGELFF
DNA: TGCGCCAGCAGCCGCTTAGGAGGGAACACCGGGGAGCTGTTTTTT

D: NA
J: TRBJ1-1
V: TRBV18
size: NA
CDR3: CASSPLVGTEAFF
DNA: TGTGCCAGCTCCCCTCTTGTCGGGACAGAAGCTTTCTTT

D: TRBD2
J: TRBJ2-1
V: TRBV29-1
size: NA
CDR3: CSVGKRGTYNEQFF
DNA: TGCAGCGTTGGAAAGCGGGGGACCTACAATGAGCAGTTCTTC

D: TRBD2
J: TRBJ2-7
V: TRBV5-1
size: many
CDR3: CASSLMASGSYEQYF
DNA: TGCGCCAGCAGCTTGATGGCTAGCGGATCCTACGAGCAGTACTTC

D: NA
J: TRBJ2-7
V: TRBV20-1
size: many
CDR3: CSALGTSTTYEQYF
DNA: TGCAGTGCTTTAGGGACTTCAACTACCTACGAGCAGTACTTC

D: TRBD2
J: TRBJ2-7
V: TRBV12-3/TRBV12-4
size: many
CDR3: CASSLAGGKDEQYF
DNA: TGTGCCAGCAGTTTAGCGGGAGGGAAAGACGAGCAGTACTTC

D: NA
J: TRBJ1-2
V: TRBV6-5
size: NA
CDR3: CASSYSSGFGYTF
DNA: TGTGCCAGCAGTTACTCGAGTGGGTTTGGCTACACCTTC

D: NA
J: TRBJ1-2
V: TRBV5-5
size: many
CDR3: CASSAGDIRSGYTF
DNA: TGTGCCAGCAGTGCGGGGGACATTAGATCGGGCTACACCTTC

D: TRBD1
J: TRBJ1-1
V: TRBV10-3
size: many
CDR3: CAIRGQGLTEAFF
DNA: TGTGCCATCAGGGGACAGGGGCTCACTGAAGCTTTCTTT

D: TRBD1
J: TRBJ1-1
V: TRBV12-3/TRBV12-4
size: few
CDR3: CASSLGSDRDTEAFF
DNA: TGTGCCAGCAGTTTGGGATCGGACAGGGATACTGAAGCTTTCTTT

D: TRBD2
J: TRBJ2-7
V: TRBV20-1
size: few
CDR3: CSATPGLAGPSKQYF
DNA: TGCAGTGCAACTCCCGGACTAGCGGGACCTTCTAAGCAGTACTTC

D: TRBD2
J: TRBJ2-1
V: TRBV6-2/TRBV6-3
size: many
CDR3: CASTPLAGLYNEQFF
DNA: TGTGCCAGCACCCCACTAGCGGGCCTTTACAATGAGCAGTTCTTC

D: TRBD2
J: TRBJ2-5
V: TRBV20-1
size: NA
CDR3: CSARATSLGTQYF
DNA: TGCAGTGCTAGGGCGACTAGCTTAGGGACCCAGTACTTC

D: NA
J: TRBJ2-2
V: TRBV5-1
size: many
CDR3: CASSYPSEGGGWLGELFF
DNA: TGCGCCAGCAGCTATCCTTCGGAAGGTGGGGGCTGGCTCGGGGAGCTGTTTTTT

D: NA
J: TRBJ1-5
V: TRBV19
size: NA
CDR3: CASSIDLRGDSNQPQHF
DNA: TGTGCCAGTAGTATAGATCTCAGGGGCGATAGCAATCAGCCCCAGCATTTT

D: TRBD1
J: TRBJ1-5
V: TRBV10-3
size: NA
CDR3: CAISPDRGENQPQHF
DNA: TGTGCCATCAGCCCGGACAGGGGGGAGAATCAGCCCCAGCATTTT

D: TRBD2
J: TRBJ2-5
V: TRBV11-2
size: many
CDR3: CASSLHGTSQETQYF
DNA: TGTGCCAGCAGCCTTCACGGGACTAGCCAAGAGACCCAGTACTTC

D: TRBD2
J: TRBJ2-1
V: TRBV7-6
size: NA
CDR3: CASSLALAGGYNEQFF
DNA: TGTGCCAGCAGCTTGGCTCTAGCGGGAGGTTACAATGAGCAGTTCTTC

D: NA
J: TRBJ1-1
V: TRBV5-1
size: few
CDR3: CASSQTVEAFF
DNA: TGCGCCAGCAGCCAAACGGTCGAAGCTTTCTTT

D: TRBD1
J: TRBJ1-1
V: TRBV29-1
size: many
CDR3: CSVADRDSFF
DNA: TGCAGCGTTGCTGACAGGGATTCTTTCTTT

D: NA
J: TRBJ2-1
V: TRBV20-1
size: many
CDR3: CSASRDSESEQFF
DNA: TGCAGTGCTTCCCGGGACTCCGAATCCGAGCAGTTCTTC

D: NA
J: TRBJ1-6
V: TRBV5-1
size: few
CDR3: CASSSDSRENRGNSPLHF
DNA: TGCGCCAGCAGCTCGGACAGCCGCGAAAATAGAGGGAATTCACCCCTCCACTTT

D: NA
J: TRBJ2-3
V: TRBV5-1
size: NA
CDR3: CASSSTGTDTQYF
DNA: TGCGCCAGCAGCTCCACAGGGACAGATACGCAGTATTTT

D: NA
J: TRBJ2-2
V: TRBV7-2
size: many
CDR3: CASSFPGFAGELFF
DNA: TGTGCCAGCAGCTTCCCCGGGTTTGCCGGGGAGCTGTTTTTT

D: NA
J: TRBJ2-1
V: TRBV20-1
size: many
CDR3: CSAPGWSYNEQFF
DNA: TGCAGTGCTCCAGGGTGGTCCTACAATGAGCAGTTCTTC

D: NA
J: TRBJ2-3
V: TRBV7-2
size: many
CDR3: CASSLVSNTQYF
DNA: TGTGCCAGCAGCTTGGTATCGAATACGCAGTATTTT

D: NA
J: TRBJ1-2
V: TRBV7-9
size: many
CDR3: CASSPRQLPKDGYTF
DNA: TGTGCCAGCAGCCCTCGACAGCTTCCAAAGGATGGCTACACCTTC

D: NA
J: TRBJ1-5
V: TRBV12-3/TRBV12-4
size: NA
CDR3: CASKIGGYSNQPQHF
DNA: TGTGCCAGCAAGATTGGCGGCTATAGTAATCAGCCCCAGCATTTT

D: TRBD2
J: TRBJ2-3
V: TRBV19
size: NA
CDR3: CASSGAGGWAQYF
DNA: TGTGCCAGTAGTGGAGCGGGAGGCTGGGCGCAGTATTTT

D: TRBD2
J: TRBJ2-1
V: TRBV5-4
size: many
CDR3: CASRNQGGEAGGGGIF
DNA: TGTGCCAGCAGGAACCAGGGGGGTGAAGCGGGAGGAGGTGGGATCTTC

D: TRBD2
J: TRBJ2-1
V: TRBV11-1
size: NA
CDR3: CASSLGMSGGGLYNEQFF
DNA: TGTGCCAGCAGCTTAGGAATGTCGGGCGGGGGGCTCTACAATGAGCAGTTCTTC

D: NA
J: TRBJ2-1
V: TRBV10-1
size: many
CDR3: CASSESPEAEQFF
DNA: TGCGCCAGCAGTGAGTCCCCAGAGGCTGAGCAGTTCTTC

D: TRBD1
J: TRBJ2-5
V: TRBV7-2
size: many
CDR3: CASSLELGQQETQYF
DNA: TGTGCCAGCAGCTTAGAATTGGGACAGCAAGAGACCCAGTACTTC

D: TRBD1
J: TRBJ2-4
V: TRBV9
size: many
CDR3: CASSPRDRGLQNIQYF
DNA: TGTGCCAGCAGCCCCCGGGACAGGGGGTTACAAAACATTCAGTACTTC

D: NA
J: TRBJ2-7
V: TRBV5-1
size: many
CDR3: CASSEGTLYEQYF
DNA: TGCGCCAGCAGTGAAGGGACACTATACGAGCAGTACTTC

D: NA
J: TRBJ2-2
V: TRBV19
size: few
CDR3: CASRPLGALLNTGELFF
DNA: TGTGCCAGTAGGCCGCTGGGGGCCCTTCTAAACACCGGGGAGCTGTTTTTT

D: NA
J: TRBJ1-4
V: TRBV11-3
size: few
CDR3: CASSHRVGGEKLFF
DNA: TGTGCCAGCAGCCACCGGGTGGGAGGTGAAAAACTGTTTTTT

D: NA
J: TRBJ2-6
V: TRBV19
size: NA
CDR3: CASSTGPVTSGANVLTF
DNA: TGTGCCAGTAGTACCGGACCAGTAACCTCTGGGGCCAACGTCCTGACTTTC

D: NA
J: TRBJ2-7
V: TRBV5-5
size: many
CDR3: CASSLELTGATAYEQYF
DNA: TGTGCCAGCAGCTTGGAGCTGACGGGAGCAACGGCCTACGAGCAGTACTTC

D: NA
J: TRBJ1-5
V: TRBV7-9
size: many
CDR3: CASSPGDNQPQHF
DNA: TGTGCCAGCAGCCCCGGGGACAATCAGCCCCAGCATTTT

D: TRBD2
J: TRBJ2-1
V: TRBV5-1
size: NA
CDR3: CASRPTSGIVGEQFF
DNA: TGCGCCAGCAGGCCGACTAGCGGGATAGTAGGTGAGCAGTTCTTC